These 27 T cell receptor beta chains were all obtained from the same sample, sequenced in a study of CD8 T cells in ankylosing spondylitis. One entry per CDR3 protein, called by TCRdb with MiXCR from the 5' RACE reads. This sample yields about 200,000 distinct CDR3 sequences, of which about a quarter are seen a single time; approximately 6.6% belongs to the top ten. Sequencing was carried out using blood, either unsorted or a sorted T cell fraction (not recorded which). These receptors all come from a male donor with ankylosing spondylitis or in good health (not recorded which).

This sequence joins TRBV20-1 and TRBJ2-7, with 7 nucleotides matching TRBD2. This CDR3 comprises 14 residues. The germline V gene encodes CDR1 DFQATT and CDR2 SNEGSKA (reference sequence). V shed 3 bases and J 7 bases; nucleotides not matched to a gene: 12. In nucleotides, the CDR3 is TGCAGTGCTAGCTCCCCCCGGCGGGAGCCTGAGCAGTACTTC. It encodes CSASSPRREPEQYF.

This clonotype came up a few times. The chain uses TRBV20-1 and TRBJ1-5; 8 nucleotides agree with TRBD1. Germline-derived CDR1 and CDR2 are DFQATT and SNEGSKA (reference sequence). The CDR3 is 15 residues long. The trim removed 3 bases at V and 2 bases at J, leaving 6 bases unmatched. The CDR3 DNA is TGCAGTGCTAGGTGGACAGGGAGGGGCAATCAGCCCCAGCATTTT. Protein: CSARWTGRGNQPQHF.

The V call is TRBV6-1, the J call TRBJ2-7, with TRBD2 matching 15 bases. The CDR3 extends over 14 amino acids. Germline CDR1 is MNHNS and CDR2 is SASEGT. The J segment lost 2 bases and the V segment lost 9 bases, leaving 2 bases of the junction unmatched. The DNA of the CDR3 is TGTGCCAGTGGGACTAGCGGGAGGCCCTACGAGCAGTACTTC. Translating gives CASGTSGRPYEQYF.

The sample holds a few counts of this clonotype. The V call is TRBV20-1, the J call TRBJ2-2, with 15 bases identical to TRBD2. The V gene end was trimmed by 3 bases and the J gene end by 5 bases; junction bases not matched to a gene: 4. Germline V CDR1 and CDR2: DFQATT, SNEGSKA (reference sequence). The CDR3 runs 16 residues. This CDR3 is CSASGLAGGTTGELFF. CDR3 in DNA: TGCAGTGCTAGTGGACTAGCGGGAGGGACGACCGGGGAGCTGTTTTTT.

With regard to this clonotype: A much larger clonotype is one base distant, so this may be a read error. The rearrangement uses TRBV4-1 and TRBJ2-7; perhaps TRBD1 as D (5 bases). The CDR3 has 17 residues. CDR1 and CDR2 from the germline V gene are MGHRA and YSYEKL. CDR3 coding DNA: TGCGCCAGCAGCCAAGTTGGTAGAGGCCAGGGCTCCTGCGAGCAGTACTTC. Its translation: CASSQVGRGQGSCEQYF.

The chain uses TRBV9 and TRBJ2-1; unclear D gene. CDR1 and CDR2 from the germline V gene are SGDLS and YYNGEE. The V end was cut by 1 base, the J end by 2 bases, with 10 bases between. The CDR3 is 15 residues long. CDR3 bases: TGTGCCAGCAGCGTAACTCCCGCTACCTACAATGAGCAGTTCTTC. Its translation: CASSVTPATYNEQFF.

The sample holds many counts of this clonotype. The chain employs TRBV27 and TRBJ2-1; D possibly corresponds to TRBD2 (6 bases). Deletions cut 4 bases from V and 7 bases from J, with 17 bases between. This CDR3 region has 15 residues. Germline values: CDR1 MNHEY, CDR2 SMNVEV (reference sequence). The CDR3 sequence is CASSSLPGSGNEQFF. Here the CDR3 DNA reads TGTGCCAGCAGTTCACTCCCCGGCAGCGGGAATGAGCAGTTCTTC.

This clonotype was picked up many times. In nucleotides, the CDR3 is TGCAGTGCTAGAGACAGGCACGGTACCGATGAGCAGTTCTTC. Translated: CSARDRHGTDEQFF. The V call is TRBV20-1, the J call TRBJ2-1; no clear D gene. This CDR3 is 14 amino acids long. Germline CDR1 is DFQATT and CDR2 is SNEGSKA (reference sequence). The V end was cut by 0 bases, the J end by 8 bases, with 14 bases between.

This chain uses TRBV20-1 with TRBJ2-1; D is unclear. The germline V and J ends were trimmed by 5 bases and 4 bases, with 15 bases remaining between them. This CDR3 has 14 amino acids. Germline V CDR1 and CDR2: DFQATT, SNEGSKA (reference sequence). The DNA of the CDR3 is TGCAGTGCTTATCGCGCCGCCCTTTACAATGAGCAGTTCTTC. Its translation: CSAYRAALYNEQFF.

The V call is TRBV20-1, the J call TRBJ1-2; D unresolved. The V gene lost 0 bases and the J gene lost 7 bases, with 15 bases spanning the gap. The CDR3 contains 14 residues. Germline V gives CDR1 DFQATT, CDR2 SNEGSKA (reference sequence). CDR3 loop: CSARDRSGAGGYTF. The CDR3 coding sequence is TGCAGTGCTAGAGATCGCAGCGGCGCCGGTGGCTACACCTTC.

Details on this clonotype: A much bigger clone sits one base away, suggesting this may be a read error. This chain connects TRBV20-1 to TRBJ2-7, with no clear D. Per the germline V gene, CDR1 is DFQATT and CDR2 is SNEGSKA (reference sequence). The CDR3 is made up of 12 amino acids. CDR3 DNA sequence: TGCAGAGCTAGTTTAAGGGCCGACGAGCAGTACTTC. It translates to CRASLRADEQYF.

This clonotype was seen only a few times. The V call is TRBV10-1, the J call TRBJ2-7; no reliable D call. V lost 4 bases and J 0 bases, leaving 7 bases between the germline ends. CDR3 length: 13 amino acids. CDR1 is WNHNN and CDR2 is SYGVQD in the germline V gene (reference sequence). This CDR3 is CASSAASSYEQYF. The CDR3 nucleotides read TGCGCCAGCAGTGCTGCGAGCTCCTACGAGCAGTACTTC.

This clonotype was found many times. The chain employs TRBV5-1 and TRBJ2-6; D gene unclear. The CDR3 covers 16 residues. V lost 0 bases and J 0 bases, leaving 7 bases between the germline ends. The V gene's germline CDR1 is SGHRS and CDR2 YFSETQ. The CDR3 loop is CASSLAQSSGANVLTF. The CDR3 DNA is TGCGCCAGCAGCTTGGCGCAGAGCTCTGGGGCCAACGTCCTGACTTTC.

This clonotype came up many times. V is TRBV20-1 and J is TRBJ2-3; 9 bases match TRBD2. The germline CDR1 and CDR2 sequences are DFQATT and SNEGSKA (reference sequence). V was pared by 6 bases and J by 0 bases, with 10 bases of the junction left unmatched. This CDR3 has 16 amino acids. The DNA for the CDR3 is TGCAGTGCCTCCCCCCCTAGCGGGGCTAGCACAGATACGCAGTATTTT. It yields the protein CSASPPSGASTDTQYF.

This clonotype was observed at least ten times. This chain links TRBV20-1 with TRBJ2-1, with 12 bases fitting TRBD2. The trim removed 3 bases at V and 7 bases at J, leaving 19 bases unmatched. In germline, CDR1 is DFQATT, CDR2 SNEGSKA (reference sequence). This CDR3 has 19 amino acids. Here the CDR3 reads CSARDSSGRALGDWNEQFF. DNA for the CDR3: TGCAGTGCTAGGGATTCTAGCGGGAGGGCCCTGGGCGACTGGAATGAGCAGTTCTTC.

This clonotype was seen ten or more times. This chain joins TRBV5-1 and TRBJ2-7, with D perhaps matching TRBD1 (6 bases). From germline, CDR1 is SGHRS and CDR2 YFSETQ. V dropped 2 bases and J dropped 0 bases, with 12 bases sitting between them. CDR3 length equals 15 residues. This CDR3 is CASSFLDSSSYEQYF. The CDR3 DNA is TGCGCCAGCAGCTTCTTGGACAGTTCCTCCTACGAGCAGTACTTC.

This clonotype appeared a few times. The V gene is TRBV4-3, the J gene TRBJ2-3; TRBD2 agrees at 11 bases. The CDR3 is made up of 17 amino acids. Trimming at V came to 0 bases and at J to 5 bases, leaving 7 bases not matched to a gene. Germline V gene data show CDR1 as LGHNA and CDR2 as YSLEER. CDR3 nucleotide sequence: TGCGCCAGCAGCCAAGATTTGGGGCTAGCGGGAGGAGATACGCAGTATTTT. It yields the protein CASSQDLGLAGGDTQYF.

This clonotype was seen a few times. The chain uses TRBV10-3 and TRBJ2-7, with D perhaps being TRBD1 or TRBD2 (6 bases each). Germline V gene data show CDR1 as ENHRY and CDR2 as SYGVKD. The CDR3 runs 16 residues. Deletions cut 5 bases from V and 5 bases from J, with 22 bases between. As DNA, the CDR3 is TGTGCCATCAGTTCTCCTGGGCGGGGACAACCCGACGAGCAGTACTTC. This sequence encodes CAISSPGRGQPDEQYF.

This clonotype occurred many times. The chain couples TRBV20-1 to TRBJ2-3; 10 bases agree with TRBD2. V shed 1 base and J 7 bases; nucleotides not matched to a gene: 8. In germline, CDR1 is DFQATT, CDR2 SNEGSKA (reference sequence). This CDR3 has 15 amino acids. The CDR3 coding sequence is TGCAGTGCTAGAGGAACAGCGGGAGGGCCAAATACGCAGTATTTT. It yields the protein CSARGTAGGPNTQYF.

In its sample, this clonotype was seen a few times. V and J are TRBV7-3 and TRBJ2-2; D gene uncertain. The ends were cut back, 5 bases at V and 2 bases at J, with 9 bases in the middle. Germline lookup yields CDR1 SGHTA and CDR2 FQGTGA. The CDR3 covers 14 residues. The CDR3 DNA sequence: TGTGCCAGCAGCCAATCCGGAAACACCGGGGAGCTGTTTTTT. It yields the protein CASSQSGNTGELFF.

This clonotype was seen many times. The CDR3 is CASSYSGLAGGNEQYF. CDR3 DNA sequence: TGTGCCAGCAGTTACTCCGGGCTAGCGGGAGGGAACGAGCAGTACTTC. The J gene is TRBJ2-7, the V gene TRBV6-5; TRBD2 aligns across 12 bases. CDR3 length: 16 amino acids. With 0 bases clipped from V and 5 bases from J, the junction kept 5 bases outside the gene matches. CDR1 and CDR2 from the germline V gene are MNHEY and SVGAGI.

There are many counts of this clonotype. The chain combines TRBV5-6 with TRBJ2-1, with 9 positions matching TRBD1. The CDR3 runs to 12 residues. Germline V gene lookup returns CDR1 SGHDT and CDR2 YYEEEE. The trim removed 1 base at V and 15 bases at J, leaving 5 bases unmatched. Written as DNA, the CDR3 is TGTGCCAGCAGCTTGTGGGACAGGGTCCCGTTCTTC. Its translation: CASSLWDRVPFF.

This clonotype was observed at least ten times. This chain connects TRBV6-1 to TRBJ1-1; D possibly corresponds to TRBD1 (6 bases). Germline CDR1 MNHNS, CDR2 SASEGT. Trimming shortened V by 3 bases and J by 3 bases, and 11 bases separated the two germline ends. This CDR3 has 14 residues. Here the CDR3 reads CASSDGGADTEAFF. The DNA of the CDR3 is TGTGCCAGCAGTGATGGGGGGGCAGACACTGAAGCTTTCTTT.

The chain carries TRBV5-1 and TRBJ2-7; 8 nucleotides align to TRBD1. The CDR3 totals 15 residues. Trimming took 0 bases from V and 5 from J; bases not matched to a gene: 7. CDR1 and CDR2 from the germline V gene are SGHRS and YFSETQ. The CDR3 reads CASSLERTGSDEQYF. The CDR3 region has the DNA TGCGCCAGCAGCTTGGAAAGGACAGGGAGCGACGAGCAGTACTTC. The full variable domain, rest sourced from reference TRBV5-1 and TRBJ2-7, is KAGVTQTPRYLIKTRGQQVTLSCSPISGHRSVSWYQQTPGQGLQFLFEYFSETQRNKGNFPGRFSGRQFSNSRSEMNVSTLELGDSALYLCASSLERTGSDEQYFGPGTRLTVT.

This clonotype was seen only a few times. V gene TRBV29-1 combines with J gene TRBJ2-7, with 7 positions matching TRBD2. This CDR3 region has 11 residues. Germline lookup yields CDR1 SQVTM and CDR2 ANQGSEA. V gave up 0 bases and J gave up 8 bases; unmatched junction bases: 1. CDR3 bases: TGCAGCGTTGAAGAACTAGCGAAGCAGTACTTC. It yields the protein CSVEELAKQYF.

This clonotype has ten or more counts. The chain is built from TRBV11-2 and TRBJ2-5; TRBD1 matches at 7 bases. Germline CDR1 and CDR2: SGHAT and FQNNGV. CDR3 length: 15 residues. The junction had 5 bases not matched to a gene; V was cut back by 4 bases and J by 0 bases. CDR3 in amino acids: CASSSGQLYQETQYF. The CDR3 DNA reads as TGTGCCAGCAGCTCGGGACAGCTGTACCAAGAGACCCAGTACTTC.

V gene TRBV9 combines with J gene TRBJ1-5, with D possibly matching TRBD1 (5 bases). Germline V gene lookup returns CDR1 SGDLS and CDR2 YYNGEE. V was pared by 2 bases and J by 6 bases, with 12 bases between. This CDR3 is built from 14 residues. This chain's CDR3 is CASSVGGSSQPQHF. In DNA, the CDR3 is TGTGCCAGCAGCGTGGGGGGGAGTAGTCAGCCCCAGCATTTT.